The sequence of this TCR beta chain was determined in a study of blood T cell repertoires in COVID-19. Background on the study: Collection of acute and convalescent COVID-19 samples took place in the United States, Italy and Spain.

Germline CDR1 SGHTA, CDR2 FQGTGA. The V gene lost 5 bases and the J gene lost 0 bases, with 14 bases spanning the gap. CDR3 size: 16 residues. Profiling relied on immunoSEQ multiplex PCR, and the TCRdb table lists in-frame clones only, not all of them. There are about 410,000 clones in the sample; 89% occur only once, and 1.5% to 1.8% lies in the top ten. Sequencing input: peripheral blood. The V and J genes are TRBV7-3 and TRBJ2-1; possibly TRBD1 for D (6 bases). This TCR was sampled from a woman in her 40s with COVID-19, enrolled during active disease. CDR3 bases: TGTGCCAGCAGCAACCGGGACACTAGCTCCTACAATGAGCAGTTCTTC. Translation gives CASSNRDTSSYNEQFF.